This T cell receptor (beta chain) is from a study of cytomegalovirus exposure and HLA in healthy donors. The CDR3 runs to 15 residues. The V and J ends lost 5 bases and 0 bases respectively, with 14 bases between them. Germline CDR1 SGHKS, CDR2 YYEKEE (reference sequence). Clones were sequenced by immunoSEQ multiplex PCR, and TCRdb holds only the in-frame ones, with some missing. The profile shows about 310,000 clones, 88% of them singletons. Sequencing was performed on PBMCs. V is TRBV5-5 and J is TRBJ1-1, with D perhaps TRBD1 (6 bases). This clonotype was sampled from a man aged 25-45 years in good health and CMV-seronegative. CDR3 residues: CASSSEGHLNTEAFF. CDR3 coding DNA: TGTGCCAGCAGTTCCGAGGGACACTTGAACACTGAAGCTTTCTTT.